The text below deals with one T cell receptor (beta chain). What it binds is unknown. This specimen belongs to a study of cytomegalovirus exposure and HLA in healthy donors. Notes on the study in general: In an earlier analysis, about 87% or about 30%: the productive usage of most TCR beta V segments.

Researchers ran the PCR with 60 Vbeta and 13 Jbeta primers. Only in-frame clones appear in the TCRdb table, and some are missing; sequencing was by immunoSEQ multiplex PCR. This table has 120,000 or so clones, 80% appearing once. V shed 4 bases and J 5 bases; nucleotides not matched to a gene: 6. The CDR3 contains 14 residues. Looked up from germline, CDR1 is SGHRS and CDR2 is YFSETQ. Material: PBMCs. The TCR comes from a man aged 50 or older in good health and CMV-seronegative. This sequence joins TRBV5-1 and TRBJ2-5; 9 bases align to TRBD1. In DNA, the CDR3 is TGCGCCAGCAGCCCGACAGGGGGAATCGAGACCCAGTACTTC. Protein sequence: CASSPTGGIETQYF.